Each of the 9 T cell receptor beta chains below was sequenced from the same sample in a study of shared clonotypes between healthy human individuals. Method: immunoSEQ multiplex PCR; TCRdb's copy keeps in-frame clones and lacks some. This table holds millions of clones, 90% to 95% found once. Sequences were obtained from naive CD4+ T cells from PBMCs. Noted subset: CD45RA+ positively selected. The receptors shown here come from a man between 18 and 29 years old in good health. Some clones in this sample may be carry-over from other donors' samples.

The chain combines TRBV29-1 with TRBJ2-2; no reliable D call. Germline assignment: CDR1 SQVTM and CDR2 ANQGSEA. The CDR3 length is 14 residues. The V end lost 6 bases, the J end lost 2 bases, and 13 bases lay between the germline ends. The CDR3 here is CSVRKQTNTGELFF. CDR3 DNA: TGCAGCGTAAGGAAGCAGACAAACACCGGGGAGCTGTTTTTT.

The CDR3 bases are TGTGCCAGCAGCGTAGGGACAGGGGAGGGTAATGAAAAACTGTTTTTT. Encoded protein: CASSVGTGEGNEKLFF. The V gene is TRBV9, the J gene TRBJ1-4, with 9 positions matching TRBD1. With 0 bases clipped from V and 4 bases from J, the junction kept 4 bases outside the gene matches. This CDR3 is 16 amino acids long. Per the germline V gene, CDR1 is SGDLS and CDR2 is YYNGEE.

J is TRBJ1-4 and V is TRBV19, with D maybe TRBD1 (6 bases). V was cut by 7 bases and J by 8 bases, with 17 bases left in between. The CDR3 runs 14 residues. Germline values: CDR1 LNHDA, CDR2 SQIVND (reference sequence). The chain's CDR3 is CASTEQGTEEKLFF. CDR3 DNA sequence: TGTGCCAGTACCGAACAGGGTACGGAGGAAAAACTGTTTTTT.

The V gene is TRBV2, the J gene TRBJ2-1; D unclear. The CDR3 length is 10 residues. From germline, CDR1 is SNHLY and CDR2 FYNNEI. The germline V and J ends were trimmed by 8 bases and 8 bases, with 7 bases remaining between them. CDR3 nucleotide sequence: TGTGCCAGCCGTTTAGATGAGCAGTTCTTC. Its translation is CASRLDEQFF.

The J gene is TRBJ2-1, the V gene TRBV9, with D possibly TRBD2 on 6 matching bases. From germline, CDR1 is SGDLS and CDR2 YYNGEE. This CDR3 contains 16 residues. Deletions cut 4 bases from V and 0 bases from J, with 14 bases between. CDR3 sequence reads: CASSLSGRSSYNEQFF. CDR3 sequence (DNA): TGTGCCAGCAGCCTTAGCGGACGCTCCTCCTACAATGAGCAGTTCTTC.

The chain employs TRBV7-9 and TRBJ2-2; 13 bases are a match to TRBD2. V lost 5 bases, J lost 4 bases, and 1 base stayed unmatched. This CDR3 has 15 amino acids. Germline CDR1 reads SEHNR; CDR2 reads FQNEAQ (reference sequence). CDR3 residues: CASSTSGRGTGELFF. The DNA for the CDR3 is TGTGCCAGCAGCACTAGCGGGAGGGGCACCGGGGAGCTGTTTTTT. Complete variable domain (other parts from reference TRBV7-9 and TRBJ2-2): DTGVSQNPRHKITKRGQNVTFRCDPISEHNRLYWYRQTLGQGPEFLTYFQNEAQLEKSRLLSDRFSAERPKGSFSTLEIQRTEQGDSAMYLCASSTSGRGTGELFFGEGSRLTVL.

This clone was picked up a small number of times. Other DNA sequences in the same sample also yield this CDR3. This rearrangement joins TRBV2 to TRBJ1-2; tentatively, D is TRBD1 (6 bases). Germline assignment: CDR1 SNHLY and CDR2 FYNNEI. The CDR3 has 11 residues. Trimming stripped 6 bases from V and 7 bases from J, with 9 bases between. The chain's CDR3 is CASRTGFGYTF. In DNA, the CDR3 is TGTGCCAGCAGAACAGGGTTTGGCTACACCTTC.

This CDR3 reads CASRLQEFPSYEQYF. The CDR3 DNA reads as TGTGCCAGCAGATTACAGGAGTTTCCCTCCTACGAGCAGTACTTC. V is TRBV2 and J is TRBJ2-7; a possible D gene is TRBD1 (5 bases). Trimming removed 6 bases at V and 0 bases at J, with 15 bases between. This CDR3 region has 15 residues. CDR1 SNHLY and CDR2 FYNNEI come from the germline V gene.

The rearrangement links TRBV11-1 to TRBJ1-5; 9 bases line up with TRBD1. After removal of 5 bases from V and 5 bases from J, the junction contained 4 bases not matched to a gene. The CDR3 runs to 14 residues. The V gene's germline CDR1 is SGHAT and CDR2 FQDESV (reference sequence). CDR3 protein: CASSRDRGDQPQHF. CDR3 coding DNA: TGTGCCAGCAGCCGTGACAGGGGGGATCAGCCCCAGCATTTT.